These 4 T cell receptor beta chains came from one sample sequenced in a study of a mutant IDH1 vaccine in newly diagnosed glioma. Only in-frame clones appear in the TCRdb table, and some are missing; sequencing was by immunoSEQ multiplex PCR. The repertoire consists of roughly 30,000 clones, with roughly 84% occurring once and the leading ten covering about 30%. Their antigen targets remain unknown. This sample's time point: week 47, end of study. A 20-mer mutant IDH1 peptide at 300 ug was injected subcutaneously with topical imiquimod. The specimen was PBMCs, collected from a glioma patient whose treatment included an IDH1 peptide vaccine. The receptors were gathered from a young man with glioma.

The V call is TRBV6-6, the J call TRBJ1-5, with 7 bases lining up with TRBD1. V gave up 2 bases and J gave up 7 bases; unmatched junction bases: 2. The CDR3 covers 13 residues. From germline, CDR1 is MNHNY and CDR2 SVGAGI (reference sequence). This CDR3 is CASSYPDRQPQHF. The DNA for the CDR3 is TGTGCCAGCAGTTACCCGGACAGGCAGCCCCAGCATTTT.

This clone was seen more than once but under ten times. The rearrangement uses TRBV7-2 and TRBJ2-3; D is tentatively TRBD1 or TRBD2 (5 bases each). Germline values: CDR1 SGHTA, CDR2 FQGNSA. Trimming removed 5 bases from V and 2 bases from J, with 14 bases in between. The CDR3 is made up of 15 amino acids. CDR3 protein: CASSLEVGHTDTQYF. The DNA of the CDR3 is TGTGCCAGCAGCCTGGAGGTGGGGCACACAGATACGCAGTATTTT.

This clone occurred once. V usage is TRBV9 and J usage is TRBJ1-2, with D possibly TRBD1 on 6 matching bases. Germline V CDR1 and CDR2: SGDLS, YYNGEE. Trimming left V 0 bases short and J 0 bases short, with 12 bases between. The CDR3 extends over 16 amino acids. CDR3 region: CASSVVAGVTNYGYTF. DNA of the CDR3: TGTGCCAGCAGCGTAGTGGCAGGGGTAACTAACTATGGCTACACCTTC.

In its sample, this clone was seen once. The J gene is TRBJ2-2, the V gene TRBV6-4; D unresolved. The CDR3 consists of 13 residues. CDR1 MRHNA and CDR2 SNTAGT come from the germline V gene. V lost 3 bases and J 0 bases, leaving 2 bases between the germline ends. CDR3 nucleotide sequence: TGTGCCAGCAGTGAAGCGAACACCGGGGAGCTGTTTTTT. It yields the protein CASSEANTGELFF.